The sequence of this T cell receptor (beta chain) was determined in a study of blood T cell repertoires in COVID-19 (dated by TCRdb to the early 2020s). For the study in its entirety: The collaborator samples originated in the United States, Italy and Spain and spanned the acute and convalescent phases of COVID-19. The material from the prospective study consisted of cDNA or gDNA derived from T cells, B-cell-depleted T cells, or PBMCs. Deeply sampled blood TCRbeta repertoires from subjects exposed to, actively infected with, or recovered from COVID-19 were included in the dataset. The repertoires were released in a freely available public database meant as a resource for research on the immune response to SARS-CoV-2. The samples were drawn from the first 160 participants of the ongoing ImmuneRACE study and from 1,254 subjects provided by 6 global collaborators. Nearly every sample came with metadata listing a de-identified subject ID, COVID-19 status, age in years and sex. Where available, HLA class I and class II types were taken from metadata supplied by the sample provider and were not determined by assay-based typing.

TCRbeta CDR3 regions were amplified from genomic DNA by means of the immunoSEQ Assay, a bias-controlled multiplex PCR. Per the original workflow: The number of nucleated cells in each sample was estimated by amplification of reference gene primers within the assay. To quantify the absolute abundance of each unique TCRbeta CDR3 rearrangement, sequence reads were collapsed and filtered. For each sample, productive Simpson clonality was calculated by taking the square root of Simpson's diversity index across productive rearrangements. TCRdb stores this immuneACCESS table with in-frame sequences only. Part of the clones is absent; in the studies checked, under half of the shortfall reflects unresolved V genes, and no reason is known for the rest. V and J calls and clone size follow that table, whereas D and trimming were derived from the DNA. This sample is represented by about 230,000 clones; over 75% of them were singletons. The ten largest account for approximately 10% of the sample.

Paper-wide results and their limitations: How much clinical and demographic metadata was included differed by source and by participant, and the metadata was provided uncurated.

For this clone: Its antigen has not been determined. Base qualities were left out, and no much larger clone turns up one base away. Other nucleotide sequences in the sample specify the same CDR3.

The CDR3 has 15 amino acids, counting the end cysteine and phenylalanine. The kept DNA is CDR3 alone, 45 bases in frame from the first base. CDR1 SGDLS and CDR2 YYNGEE were looked up in the germline V gene. The junction shows trimming of 2 bases on V and 0 bases on J, plus 10 bases between the germline ends. In Seattle, one collaborating source enrolled patients while the infection was active and tracked those patients longitudinally over the course of disease. The collaborating institutions used their own protocols to collect whole blood in K2EDTA tubes. Collaborator samples were shipped for TCRbeta analysis as frozen whole blood, isolated PBMCs, or DNA extracted from either sample type.

Sequenced sample: peripheral blood. The receptor was derived from a man aged 45-65 years with COVID-19, enrolled during active disease. The V and J genes are TRBV9 and TRBJ2-3, with the D segment identity uncertain. For the CDR3, the sequence is CASSVLAASTDTQYF. The base sequence is TGTGCCAGCAGCGTCTTAGCAGCTAGCACAGATACGCAGTATTTT.